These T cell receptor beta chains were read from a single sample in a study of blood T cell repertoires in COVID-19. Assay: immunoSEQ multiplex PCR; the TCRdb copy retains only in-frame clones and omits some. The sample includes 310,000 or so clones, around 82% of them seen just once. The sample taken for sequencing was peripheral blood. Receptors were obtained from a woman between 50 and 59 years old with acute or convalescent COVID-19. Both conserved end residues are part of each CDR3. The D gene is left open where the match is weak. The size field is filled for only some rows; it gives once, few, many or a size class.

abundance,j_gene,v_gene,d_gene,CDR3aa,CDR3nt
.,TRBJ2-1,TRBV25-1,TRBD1,CASSPGTGGNNEQFF,TGTGCCAGCAGTCCCGGGACAGGGGGTAACAATGAGCAGTTCTTC
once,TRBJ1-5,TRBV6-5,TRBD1,CASSPDRGGNQPQHF,TGTGCCAGCAGCCCGGACAGGGGCGGCAATCAGCCCCAGCATTTT
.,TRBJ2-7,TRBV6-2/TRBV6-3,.,CASSYGGIMNEQYF,TGTGCCAGCAGTTACGGGGGGATCATGAACGAGCAGTACTTC
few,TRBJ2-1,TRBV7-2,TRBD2,CASSLARESEQFF,TGTGCCAGCAGCTTAGCGCGGGAGAGTGAGCAGTTCTTC
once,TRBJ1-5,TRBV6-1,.,CASSDRGSNQPQHF,TGTGCCAGCAGTGACAGGGGTAGCAATCAGCCCCAGCATTTT
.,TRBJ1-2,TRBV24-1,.,CATSQGNYGYTF,TGTGCCACCAGTCAGGGAAACTATGGCTACACCTTC
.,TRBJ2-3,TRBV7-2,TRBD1,CASSRGDRGTDTQYF,TGTGCCAGCAGCAGGGGGGACAGGGGCACAGATACGCAGTATTTT
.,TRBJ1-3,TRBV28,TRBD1,CASSSTGSGNTIYF,TGTGCCAGCAGTTCGACAGGGTCTGGAAACACCATATATTTT
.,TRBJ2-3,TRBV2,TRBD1,CATSWTDRDAQYF,TGTGCCACCTCTTGGACCGACAGGGATGCGCAGTATTTT
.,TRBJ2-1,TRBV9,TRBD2,CASSVGTSRNEQFF,TGTGCCAGCAGCGTGGGGACTAGCAGGAATGAGCAGTTCTTC
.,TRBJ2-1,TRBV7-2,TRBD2,CASSPNRAGGKNEQFF,TGTGCCAGCAGCCCCAATAGGGCGGGAGGGAAGAATGAGCAGTTCTTC
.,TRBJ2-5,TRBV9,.,CASSVGLGQTQETQYF,TGTGCCAGCAGCGTAGGTTTGGGGCAGACCCAAGAGACCCAGTACTTC
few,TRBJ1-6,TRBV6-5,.,CASSRTERSPLHF,TGTGCCAGCAGCCGGACAGAGCGTTCACCCCTCCACTTT
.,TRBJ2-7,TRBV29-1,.,CSVHSGSTYEQYF,TGCAGCGTCCACTCGGGATCAACCTACGAGCAGTACTTC
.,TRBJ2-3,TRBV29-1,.,CSVEPGADTQYF,TGCAGCGTTGAGCCGGGGGCAGATACGCAGTATTTT
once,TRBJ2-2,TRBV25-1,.,CASSDLGRGDTGELFF,TGTGCCAGCAGTGACCTGGGCAGGGGGGACACCGGGGAGCTGTTTTTT
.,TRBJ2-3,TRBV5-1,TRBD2,CASETSGGERDTQYF,TGCGCCAGCGAGACTAGCGGGGGGGAAAGAGATACGCAGTATTTT
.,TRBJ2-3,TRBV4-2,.,CASSQDRTTAGDTQYF,TGTGCCAGCAGCCAAGATCGGACTACGGCAGGAGATACGCAGTATTTT
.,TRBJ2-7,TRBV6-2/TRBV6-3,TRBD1,CASSYGGQIPIYEQYF,TGTGCCAGCAGTTATGGGGGACAGATCCCCATTTACGAGCAGTACTTC
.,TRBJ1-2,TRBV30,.,CAWSVIYGYTF,TGTGCCTGGAGTGTCATCTATGGCTACACCTTC
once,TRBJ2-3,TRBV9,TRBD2,CASSVGSLAGSGDTQYF,TGTGCCAGCAGCGTAGGTTCCCTAGCGGGGTCTGGAGATACGCAGTATTTT
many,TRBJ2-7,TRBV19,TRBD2,CASRRSIGTSGRGLYEQYF,TGTGCCAGTAGAAGATCTATCGGGACTAGCGGGAGAGGATTGTACGAGCAGTACTTC
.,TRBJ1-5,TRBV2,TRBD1,CASSTGAQPQHF,TGTGCCAGTTCCACAGGGGCCCAGCCCCAGCATTTT
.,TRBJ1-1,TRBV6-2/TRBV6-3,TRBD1,CASSHTGGKVTEAFF,TGTGCCAGCAGCCACACAGGGGGAAAGGTTACTGAAGCTTTCTTT
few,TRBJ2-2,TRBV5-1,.,CASSFPGHVRELFF,TGCGCCAGCAGCTTTCCGGGACATGTAAGGGAGCTGTTTTTT
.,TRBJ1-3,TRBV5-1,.,CASSPGSGNTIYF,TGCGCCAGCAGCCCAGGGTCCGGAAACACCATATATTTT
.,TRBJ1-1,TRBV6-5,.,CASSYTPETEAFF,TGTGCCAGCAGTTACACGCCAGAAACTGAAGCTTTCTTT
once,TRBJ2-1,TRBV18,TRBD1,CASSQQGAAYNEQFF,TGTGCCAGCTCACAACAGGGGGCAGCCTACAATGAGCAGTTCTTC
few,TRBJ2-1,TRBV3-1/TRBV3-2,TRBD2,CASSPSRGVSEQFF,TGTGCCAGCAGCCCCAGCCGGGGGGTAAGTGAGCAGTTCTTC
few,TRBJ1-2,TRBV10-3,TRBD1,CAISEGQGARGYTF,TGTGCCATCAGTGAGGGACAGGGGGCGCGAGGCTACACCTTC
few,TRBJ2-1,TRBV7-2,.,CASGAAVSSYNEQFF,TGTGCCAGCGGGGCAGCAGTTAGCTCCTACAATGAGCAGTTCTTC
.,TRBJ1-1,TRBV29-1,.,CSVERGKTEAFF,TGCAGCGTTGAAAGGGGGAAGACTGAAGCTTTCTTT
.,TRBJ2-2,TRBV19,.,CASSRGSNTGELFF,TGTGCCAGTAGTAGAGGGTCTAACACCGGGGAGCTGTTTTTT
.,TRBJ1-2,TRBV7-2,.,CASGYRRDVNGYTF,TGTGCCAGCGGGTACAGGAGGGATGTGAATGGCTACACCTTC
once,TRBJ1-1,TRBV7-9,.,CASSLERGWNTEAFF,TGTGCCAGCAGCTTAGAGAGGGGGTGGAACACTGAAGCTTTCTTT
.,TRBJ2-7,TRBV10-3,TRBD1,CAIRSPGQGSNEQYF,TGTGCCATCAGGAGTCCGGGACAGGGTAGCAACGAGCAGTACTTC
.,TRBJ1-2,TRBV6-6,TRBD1,CASLERGQGLEGYTF,TGTGCCAGCTTGGAGCGGGGACAGGGGTTGGAGGGCTACACCTTC
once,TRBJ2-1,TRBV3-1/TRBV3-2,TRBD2,CASSLSAGAGNEQFF,TGTGCCAGCAGCCTATCAGCGGGAGCGGGGAATGAGCAGTTCTTC
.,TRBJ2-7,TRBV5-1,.,CASSLAWRALSYEQYF,TGCGCCAGCAGCTTGGCATGGAGGGCCTTGTCCTACGAGCAGTACTTC
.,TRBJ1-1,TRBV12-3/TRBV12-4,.,CASSTPRNTEAFF,TGTGCCAGCAGTACTCCAAGGAACACTGAAGCTTTCTTT
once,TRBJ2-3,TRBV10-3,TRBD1,CAIRDRGLGIDTQYF,TGTGCCATCAGGGACAGGGGCCTTGGCATAGATACGCAGTATTTT
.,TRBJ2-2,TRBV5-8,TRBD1,CASSLRQGDTGELFF,TGTGCCAGCAGCTTGCGACAGGGAGACACCGGGGAGCTGTTTTTT
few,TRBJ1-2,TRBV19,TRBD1,CASQLGTGRQGYTF,TGTGCCAGTCAGCTTGGGACAGGCCGCCAAGGCTACACCTTC
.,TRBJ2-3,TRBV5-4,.,CASGGGRPTDTQYF,TGTGCCTCAGGAGGAGGGCGGCCCACAGATACGCAGTATTTT
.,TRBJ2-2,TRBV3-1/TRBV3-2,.,CASSHSGVNTGELFF,TGTGCCAGCAGCCATAGCGGAGTGAACACCGGGGAGCTGTTTTTT
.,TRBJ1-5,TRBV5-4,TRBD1,CASSFRTGTGVFLSNQPQHF,TGTGCCAGCAGCTTTAGAACCGGGACAGGGGTTTTCCTTAGCAATCAGCCCCAGCATTTT
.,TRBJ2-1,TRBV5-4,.,CASSFAGNEQFF,TGTGCCAGCAGCTTTGCAGGGAATGAGCAGTTCTTC
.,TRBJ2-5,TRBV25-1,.,CASSVPTRSETQYF,TGTGCCAGCAGTGTTCCGACTAGAAGTGAGACCCAGTACTTC
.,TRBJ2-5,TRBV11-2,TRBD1,CASSLTRQGAYQETQYF,TGTGCCAGCAGCTTAACTCGGCAGGGGGCCTACCAAGAGACCCAGTACTTC
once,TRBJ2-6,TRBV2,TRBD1,CASRSGTGSSGANVLTF,TGTGCCAGCAGGTCCGGGACAGGGAGCTCTGGGGCCAACGTCCTGACTTTC
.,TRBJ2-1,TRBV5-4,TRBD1,CASSPGTGVSYNEQFF,TGTGCCAGCAGCCCGGGGACAGGGGTCTCCTACAATGAGCAGTTCTTC